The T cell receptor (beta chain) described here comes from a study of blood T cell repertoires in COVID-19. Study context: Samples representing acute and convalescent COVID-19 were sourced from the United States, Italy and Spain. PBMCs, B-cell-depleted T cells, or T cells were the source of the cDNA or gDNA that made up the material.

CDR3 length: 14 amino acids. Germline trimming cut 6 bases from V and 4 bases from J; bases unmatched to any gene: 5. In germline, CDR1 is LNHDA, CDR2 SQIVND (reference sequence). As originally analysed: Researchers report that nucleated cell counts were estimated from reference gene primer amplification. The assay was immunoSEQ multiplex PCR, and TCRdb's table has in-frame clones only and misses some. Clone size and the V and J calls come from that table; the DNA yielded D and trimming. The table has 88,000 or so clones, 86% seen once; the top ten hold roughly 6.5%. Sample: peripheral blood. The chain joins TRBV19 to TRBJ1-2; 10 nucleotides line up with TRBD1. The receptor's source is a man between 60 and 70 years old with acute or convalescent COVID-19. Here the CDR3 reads CASSTGTGAYGYTF. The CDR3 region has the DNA TGTGCCAGTAGCACCGGGACAGGGGCCTATGGCTACACCTTC.